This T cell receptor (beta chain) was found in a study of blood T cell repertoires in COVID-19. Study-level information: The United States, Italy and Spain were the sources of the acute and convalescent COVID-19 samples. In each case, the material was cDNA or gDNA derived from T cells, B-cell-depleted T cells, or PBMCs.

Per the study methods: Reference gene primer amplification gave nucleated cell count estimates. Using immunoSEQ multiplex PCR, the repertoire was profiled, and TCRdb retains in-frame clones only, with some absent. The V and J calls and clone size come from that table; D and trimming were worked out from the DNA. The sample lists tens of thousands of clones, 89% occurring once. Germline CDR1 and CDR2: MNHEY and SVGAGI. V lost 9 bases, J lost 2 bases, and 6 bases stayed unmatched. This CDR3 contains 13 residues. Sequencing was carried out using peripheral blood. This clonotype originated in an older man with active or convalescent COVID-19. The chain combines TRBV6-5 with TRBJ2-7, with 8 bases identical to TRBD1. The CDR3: CASSRDRPYEQYF. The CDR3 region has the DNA TGTGCCAGTTCTCGGGACAGGCCCTACGAGCAGTACTTC.